These 12 T cell receptor beta chains originate from one sample sequenced in a study of CD8 T cells in ankylosing spondylitis. The antigens for these receptors are not known. Study outcomes and limitations: Typical of ankylosing spondylitis blood, it appeared, was a TCR beta motif of roughly eight highly homologous variants.

MiXCR was run by TCRdb on the 5' RACE reads, yielding one entry per CDR3 protein. Of approximately 140,000 distinct CDR3 sequences in the sample, over 15% are singletons; the top ten hold 30% to 35%. Material: blood, either unsorted or a sorted T cell fraction (not recorded which). Source of these receptors: a male donor with ankylosing spondylitis.

This clonotype was counted ten times or more. The V gene is TRBV29-1, the J gene TRBJ2-7; perhaps TRBD1 as D (6 bases). Germline assignment: CDR1 SQVTM and CDR2 ANQGSEA. CDR3 length: 15 amino acids. V gave up 1 base and J gave up 5 bases, with 18 bases separating them. The CDR3 spells CSVEGDVTGKNEQYF. The CDR3 region has the DNA TGCAGCGTTGAAGGGGACGTAACAGGGAAGAACGAGCAGTACTTC.

This clonotype has more than one count but fewer than ten. The V and J genes are TRBV20-1 and TRBJ2-2, with 9 bases that match TRBD2. This CDR3 region has 15 residues. The junction had 10 bases not matched to a gene; V was cut back by 6 bases and J by 5 bases. Germline V lookup: CDR1 DFQATT, CDR2 SNEGSKA (reference sequence). The CDR3 DNA follows: TGCAGTGCGCTGAATAGCGGGAGAACGACCGGGGAGCTGTTTTTT. It yields the protein CSALNSGRTTGELFF.

This clonotype turned up a few times. The chain links TRBV4-1 to TRBJ1-1, with D tentatively TRBD1 (5 bases). CDR1 is MGHRA, CDR2 YSYEKL, per germline. This CDR3 region has 15 residues. V lost 4 bases, J lost 4 bases, and 16 bases lay in between. The CDR3 nucleotides read TGCGCCAGCAGCCTTGCCCCAGGGTTAACCACTGAAGCTTTCTTT. As protein: CASSLAPGLTTEAFF.

A few counts support this clonotype. The chain carries TRBV6-1 and TRBJ1-1; D possibly corresponds to TRBD1 (6 bases). This CDR3 is 14 amino acids long. CDR1 and CDR2 (germline): MNHNS, SASEGT. Trimming removed 7 bases at V and 0 bases at J, with 12 bases between. CDR3 in DNA: TGTGCCAGCATCCAGGACAGCATGAACACTGAAGCTTTCTTT. Translated, it gives CASIQDSMNTEAFF.

This clonotype was counted only a few times. This chain joins TRBV7-8 and TRBJ1-5; no definite D call. The V gene lost 5 bases and the J gene lost 0 bases, with 14 bases spanning the gap. The V gene's germline CDR1 is SGHVS and CDR2 FQNEAQ. The CDR3 loop spans 16 amino acids. CDR3 in DNA: TGTGCCAGCAGCGTACAACCGGGCCTTAGCAATCAGCCCCAGCATTTT. This encodes CASSVQPGLSNQPQHF.

The chain combines TRBV5-1 with TRBJ2-1; D gene unclear. V was shortened by 1 base and J by 1 base, with 12 bases between the two germline ends. Germline CDR1 SGHRS, CDR2 YFSETQ. There are 16 residues in the CDR3. CDR3 region: CASSLYFNPSYNEQFF. The CDR3, as DNA: TGCGCCAGCAGCTTGTATTTTAACCCATCCTACAATGAGCAGTTCTTC.

The chain couples TRBV12-3 or TRBV12-4 to TRBJ2-3, with 9 bases lining up with TRBD2. With 3 bases clipped from V and 4 bases from J, the junction kept 8 bases outside the gene matches. This CDR3 is 16 amino acids long. CDR3 in amino acids: CASSFLRGRGADTQYF. CDR3 coding DNA: TGTGCCAGCAGTTTTCTCCGCGGGAGGGGTGCAGATACGCAGTATTTT.

J is TRBJ2-3 and V is TRBV2, with 8 bases fitting TRBD2. Germline lookup yields CDR1 SNHLY and CDR2 FYNNEI. CDR3 size: 18 residues. V shed 1 base and J 6 bases; nucleotides not matched to a gene: 15. CDR3 region: CASSEVIQAGGGSDTQYF. DNA for the CDR3: TGTGCCAGCAGTGAAGTTATACAGGCGGGAGGCGGCTCGGATACGCAGTATTTT. The whole variable domain, remainder taken from reference TRBV2 and TRBJ2-3, is EPEVTQTPSHQVTQMGQEVILRCVPISNHLYFYWYRQILGQKVEFLVSFYNNEISEKSEIFDDQFSVERPDGSNFTLKIRSTKLEDSAMYFCASSEVIQAGGGSDTQYFGPGTRLTVL.

This clonotype has a handful of counts. This rearrangement joins TRBV7-2 to TRBJ2-7; D is perhaps TRBD2 (6 bases). The ends were cut back, 1 base at V and 3 bases at J, with 13 bases in the middle. The germline V gene has CDR1 SGHTA and CDR2 FQGNSA. This CDR3 comprises 15 residues. CDR3 sequence reads: CASSLGGVGVYEQYF. DNA of the CDR3: TGTGCCAGCAGCTTAGGGGGGGTCGGAGTCTACGAGCAGTACTTC.

This clonotype has a count of ten or more. The V gene is TRBV5-6, the J gene TRBJ2-7; D not certain. The CDR3 sequence is 14 residues long. Trimming removed 0 bases from V and 1 base from J, with 8 bases in between. CDR1 is SGHDT, CDR2 YYEEEE, per germline. CDR3 sequence reads: CASSLGLGSYEQYF. CDR3 nucleotide sequence: TGTGCCAGCAGCTTGGGACTGGGTTCCTACGAGCAGTACTTC.

This clonotype appeared a few times. The genes are TRBV9 and TRBJ2-7; 11 bases fit TRBD1. CDR1 is SGDLS and CDR2 is YYNGEE in the germline V gene. The V gene end was trimmed by 3 bases and the J gene end by 0 bases; junction bases not matched to a gene: 5. The CDR3 spans 16 residues. This CDR3 is CASSGPGTGGSYEQYF. CDR3 nucleotide sequence: TGTGCCAGCAGCGGCCCGGGGACAGGGGGCTCCTACGAGCAGTACTTC. The complete variable domain, with remaining parts taken from reference TRBV9 and TRBJ2-7, reads DSGVTQTPKHLITATGQRVTLRCSPRSGDLSVYWYQQSLDQGLQFLIQYYNGEERAKGNILERFSAQQFPDLHSELNLSSLELGDSALYFCASSGPGTGGSYEQYFGPGTRLTVT.

On this clonotype: The CDR3 ends on some other residue instead of the conserved phenylalanine or tryptophan, so this is likely a read error. V is TRBV5-1 and J is TRBJ2-7; TRBD1 aligns across 9 bases. There are 14 residues in the CDR3. CDR1 is SGHRS and CDR2 is YFSETQ in the germline V gene. With 2 bases clipped from V and 5 bases from J, the junction kept 5 bases outside the gene matches. The CDR3 DNA follows: TGCGCCAGCAGCTTAGGGACAGGGAACCACGAGCAGTACATC. This codes for CASSLGTGNHEQYI.